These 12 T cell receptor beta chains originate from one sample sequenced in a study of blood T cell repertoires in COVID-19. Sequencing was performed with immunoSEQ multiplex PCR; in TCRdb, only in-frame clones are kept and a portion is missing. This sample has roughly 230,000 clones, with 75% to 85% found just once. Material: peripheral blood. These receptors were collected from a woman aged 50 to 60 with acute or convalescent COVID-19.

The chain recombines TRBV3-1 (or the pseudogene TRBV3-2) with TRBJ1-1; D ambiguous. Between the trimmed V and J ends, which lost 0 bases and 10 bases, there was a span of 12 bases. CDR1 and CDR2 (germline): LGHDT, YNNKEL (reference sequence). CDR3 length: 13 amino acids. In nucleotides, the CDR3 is TGTGCCAGCAGCCAAGAGACATTGGGTGGAGCTTTCTTT. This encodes CASSQETLGGAFF.

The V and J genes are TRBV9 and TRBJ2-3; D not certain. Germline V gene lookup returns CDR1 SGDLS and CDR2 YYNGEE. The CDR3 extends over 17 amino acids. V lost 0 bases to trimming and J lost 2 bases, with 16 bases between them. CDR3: CASSVATGIEATDTQYF. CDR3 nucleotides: TGTGCCAGCAGCGTAGCTACGGGTATAGAGGCCACAGATACGCAGTATTTT.

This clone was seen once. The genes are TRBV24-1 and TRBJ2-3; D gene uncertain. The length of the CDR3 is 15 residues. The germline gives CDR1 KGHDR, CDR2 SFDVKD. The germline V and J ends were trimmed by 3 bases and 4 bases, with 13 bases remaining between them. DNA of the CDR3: TGTGCCACCAGTGATCGGGTGGCTAACCCAGATACGCAGTATTTT. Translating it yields CATSDRVANPDTQYF.

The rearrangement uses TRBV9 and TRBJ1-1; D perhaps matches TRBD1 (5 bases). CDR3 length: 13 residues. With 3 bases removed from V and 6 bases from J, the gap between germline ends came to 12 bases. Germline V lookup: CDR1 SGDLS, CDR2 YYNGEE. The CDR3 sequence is CASSAQQVAEAFF. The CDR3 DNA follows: TGTGCCAGCAGCGCACAACAGGTGGCTGAAGCTTTCTTT.

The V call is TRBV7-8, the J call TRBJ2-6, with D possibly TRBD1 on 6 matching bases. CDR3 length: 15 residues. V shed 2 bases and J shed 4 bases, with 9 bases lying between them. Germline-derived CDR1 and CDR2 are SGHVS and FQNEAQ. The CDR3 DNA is TGTGCCAGCAGCTTATCAGGGGCCGGGGCCAACGTCCTGACTTTC. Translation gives CASSLSGAGANVLTF.

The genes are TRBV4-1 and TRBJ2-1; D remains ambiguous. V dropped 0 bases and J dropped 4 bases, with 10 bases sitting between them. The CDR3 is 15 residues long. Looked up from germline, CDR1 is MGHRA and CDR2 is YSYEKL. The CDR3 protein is CASSQDGPGYNEQFF. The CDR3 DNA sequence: TGCGCCAGCAGCCAAGATGGCCCGGGTTACAATGAGCAGTTCTTC.

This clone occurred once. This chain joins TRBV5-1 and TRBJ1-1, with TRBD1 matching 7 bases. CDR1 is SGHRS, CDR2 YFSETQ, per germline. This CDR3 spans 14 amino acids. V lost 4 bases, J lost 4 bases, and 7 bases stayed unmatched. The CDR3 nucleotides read TGCGCCAGCAGCGGAGAGACAGGGCTCACTGAAGCTTTCTTT. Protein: CASSGETGLTEAFF.

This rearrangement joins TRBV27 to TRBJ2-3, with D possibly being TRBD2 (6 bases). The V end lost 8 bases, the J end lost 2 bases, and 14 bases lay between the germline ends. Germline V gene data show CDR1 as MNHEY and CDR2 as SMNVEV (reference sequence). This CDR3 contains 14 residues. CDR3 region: CASGRGLDTDTQYF. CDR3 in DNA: TGTGCCAGCGGGCGGGGCCTAGACACAGATACGCAGTATTTT.

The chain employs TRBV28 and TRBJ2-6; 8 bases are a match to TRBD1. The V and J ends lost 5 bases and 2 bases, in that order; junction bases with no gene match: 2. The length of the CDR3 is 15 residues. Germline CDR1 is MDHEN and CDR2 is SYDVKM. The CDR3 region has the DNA TGTGCCAGCAGTACACAGGGGGCTGGGGCCAACGTCCTGACTTTC. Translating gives CASSTQGAGANVLTF.

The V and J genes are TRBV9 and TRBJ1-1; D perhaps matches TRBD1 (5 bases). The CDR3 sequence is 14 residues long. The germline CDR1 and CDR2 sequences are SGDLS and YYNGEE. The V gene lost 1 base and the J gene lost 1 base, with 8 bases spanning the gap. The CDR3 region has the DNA TGTGCCAGCAGCGTAACAGGACAGAACACTGAAGCTTTCTTT. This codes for CASSVTGQNTEAFF.

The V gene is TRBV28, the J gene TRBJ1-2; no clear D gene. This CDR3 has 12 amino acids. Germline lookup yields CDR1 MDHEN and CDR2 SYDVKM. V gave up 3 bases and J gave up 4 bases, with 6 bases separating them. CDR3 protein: CASSFRIYGYTF. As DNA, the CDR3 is TGTGCCAGCAGTTTCCGTATCTATGGCTACACCTTC.

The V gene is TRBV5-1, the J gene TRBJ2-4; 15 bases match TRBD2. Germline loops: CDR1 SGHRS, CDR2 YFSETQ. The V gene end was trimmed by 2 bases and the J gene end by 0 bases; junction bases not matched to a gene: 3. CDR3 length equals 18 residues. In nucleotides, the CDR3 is TGCGCCAGCAGCTTTGGGACTAGCGGGAGGTTAGCCAAAAACATTCAGTACTTC. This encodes CASSFGTSGRLAKNIQYF. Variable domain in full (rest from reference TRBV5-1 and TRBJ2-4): KAGVTQTPRYLIKTRGQQVTLSCSPISGHRSVSWYQQTPGQGLQFLFEYFSETQRNKGNFPGRFSGRQFSNSRSEMNVSTLELGDSALYLCASSFGTSGRLAKNIQYFGAGTRLSVL.